The 18 T cell receptor beta chains listed next were all sequenced from one sample in a study of T cells in Graves' hyperthyroidism and ophthalmopathy. What was amplified from RNA transcripts were TCR beta CDR3 regions. HTBI primers drove first-round RT-PCR of the TCR CDR3. TCRdb reprocessed the multiplex PCR reads with MiXCR, giving one entry per CDR3 protein. This table has 450,000 to 500,000 distinct CDR3 sequences, about 20% appearing once. The sample was blood. The receptors shown here come from a woman in her 70s with Graves' ophthalmopathy.

This clonotype was observed many times. V gene TRBV11-2 combines with J gene TRBJ2-2; D is ambiguous. Germline-derived CDR1 and CDR2 are SGHAT and FQNNGV. The CDR3 is made up of 13 amino acids. V was cut by 5 bases and J by 3 bases, with 7 bases left in between. This CDR3 is CASSARYTGELFF. For the CDR3, the DNA is TGTGCCAGCAGCGCGCGGTACACCGGGGAGCTGTTTTTT.

The chain is built from TRBV6-1 and TRBJ2-5; 10 bases fit TRBD1. Trimming at V came to 7 bases and at J to 6 bases, leaving 8 bases not matched to a gene. Germline CDR1 MNHNS, CDR2 SASEGT. The CDR3 consists of 14 residues. The CDR3 region is CASIGGQGRKTQYF. In DNA form, the CDR3 reads TGTGCCAGCATCGGGGGACAGGGGAGGAAGACCCAGTACTTC.

The chain links TRBV28 to TRBJ1-2, with D uncertain. Germline-derived CDR1 and CDR2 are MDHEN and SYDVKM. Trimming pared 8 bases from V and 14 bases from J, leaving 12 bases between. The CDR3 extends over 9 amino acids. The CDR3 spells CASGLYPTF. The CDR3 bases are TGTGCCAGCGGGCTCTACCCTACCTTC.

This clonotype was recorded at least ten times. This chain connects TRBV11-2 to TRBJ2-7, with D possibly being TRBD2 (6 bases). Looked up from germline, CDR1 is SGHAT and CDR2 is FQNNGV. The CDR3 is 15 residues long. The ends were cut back, 5 bases at V and 4 bases at J, with 18 bases in the middle. DNA of the CDR3: TGTGCCAGCAGCCCCCTCGGAGGTAGCGGTTACGAGCAGTACTTC. Translating gives CASSPLGGSGYEQYF.

The CDR3 nucleotides are TGTGCCAGCAGCCACCTGGGGGCGAGCACAGATACGCAGTATTTT. It specifies CASSHLGASTDTQYF. This sequence joins TRBV12-3 or TRBV12-4 and TRBJ2-3; weak D call: TRBD1 (6 bases). Trimming took off 6 bases at V and 0 bases at J, with 13 bases between the two ends. CDR3 length: 15 residues.

The chain recombines TRBV5-1 with TRBJ2-4, with TRBD2 matching 8 bases. Trimming took 3 bases from V and 3 from J; bases not matched to a gene: 5. Germline CDR1 SGHRS, CDR2 YFSETQ. The CDR3 covers 15 residues. The CDR3, as DNA: TGCGCCAGCAGCTCAGCGGGAGTGGGCAAAAACATTCAGTACTTC. Protein sequence: CASSSAGVGKNIQYF.

This clonotype showed up just a few times. The V call is TRBV19, the J call TRBJ2-3, with 8 bases matching TRBD2. J gave up 8 bases and V 6 bases, and 22 bases lay outside the gene matches. The length of the CDR3 is 18 residues. Germline CDR1 is LNHDA and CDR2 is SQIVND (reference sequence). The CDR3 region is CASSPRLGEGGRTGTQYF. As DNA, the CDR3 is TGTGCCAGTAGCCCGAGATTGGGGGAGGGCGGGAGGACCGGTACGCAGTATTTT.

The chain has TRBV6-1 and TRBJ1-1, with 7 nucleotides matching TRBD1. Germline V gives CDR1 MNHNS, CDR2 SASEGT. The CDR3 spans 12 residues. Trimming cost V 6 bases and J 12 bases; bases outside gene matches: 10. The CDR3 bases are TGTGCCAGCAGCCACGAGACAGGGTTAACTTTCTTT. Translating gives CASSHETGLTFF.

V gene TRBV5-1 combines with J gene TRBJ1-2, with D hard to call. Trimming removed 0 bases at V and 6 bases at J, with 18 bases between. Germline V gives CDR1 SGHRS, CDR2 YFSETQ. This CDR3 contains 16 residues. DNA for the CDR3: TGCGCCAGCAGCTTGGTTGGAGCTCGAGGCGGGCATGGCTACACCTTC. Amino acids: CASSLVGARGGHGYTF.

The chain is built from TRBV7-8 and TRBJ2-7, with 7 bases aligning to TRBD2. J was trimmed by 3 bases and V by 1 base; bases with no gene match: 6. Germline loops: CDR1 SGHVS, CDR2 FQNEAQ. The CDR3 length is 15 residues. CDR3 DNA: TGTGCCAGCAGCTTAGACCTAGCGGTGATCTACGAGCAGTACTTC. This encodes CASSLDLAVIYEQYF. The variable domain in full, completed from reference TRBV7-8 and TRBJ2-7, reads GAGVSQSPRYKVAKRGQDVALRCDPISGHVSLFWYQQALGQGPEFLTYFQNEAQLDKSGLPSDRFFAERPEGSVSTLKIQRTQQEDSAVYLCASSLDLAVIYEQYFGPGTRLTVT.

This rearrangement joins TRBV30 to TRBJ2-2; D is undetermined. The V end was cut by 4 bases, the J end by 7 bases, with 7 bases between. The CDR3 sequence is 11 residues long. Looked up from germline, CDR1 is GTSNPN and CDR2 is SVGIG (reference sequence). In nucleotides, the CDR3 is TGTGCCTGGAAGGTTAGCGGGGAGCTGTTTTTT. As protein: CAWKVSGELFF. The entire variable domain, with the rest obtained from reference TRBV30 and TRBJ2-2, is as follows: SQTIHQWPATLVQPVGSPLSLECTVEGTSNPNLYWYRQAAGRGLQLLFYSVGIGQISSEVPQNLSASRPQDRQFILSSKKLLLSDSGFYLCAWKVSGELFFGEGSRLTVL.

The chain employs TRBV5-1 and TRBJ1-6, with unresolved D. Trimming stripped 0 bases from V and 9 bases from J, with 13 bases between. The CDR3 extends over 15 amino acids. Germline V CDR1 and CDR2: SGHRS, YFSETQ. This CDR3 is CASSLDRGGGSPLHF. CDR3 coding DNA: TGCGCCAGCAGCTTGGATCGGGGTGGAGGTTCACCCCTCCACTTT. Filled out from reference TRBV5-1 and TRBJ1-6, the complete variable domain reads KAGVTQTPRYLIKTRGQQVTLSCSPISGHRSVSWYQQTPGQGLQFLFEYFSETQRNKGNFPGRFSGRQFSNSRSEMNVSTLELGDSALYLCASSLDRGGGSPLHFGNGTRLTVT.

This chain uses TRBV5-1 with TRBJ2-7; TRBD2 matches at 15 bases. Germline CDR1 reads SGHRS; CDR2 reads YFSETQ. The CDR3 extends over 16 amino acids. J lost 4 bases, V lost 4 bases, and 6 bases had no gene match. The CDR3 here is CASSRTSGRAVYEQYF. The CDR3 DNA is TGCGCCAGCAGCCGGACTAGCGGGAGGGCCGTATACGAGCAGTACTTC.

The CDR3 region has the DNA TGTGCCTGGAGGCCCAGGGTAGCTACCGGGGAGCTGTTTTTT. Translating it yields CAWRPRVATGELFF. The rearrangement joins TRBV30 to TRBJ2-2, with D possibly matching TRBD1 (5 bases). Germline CDR1 is GTSNPN and CDR2 is SVGIG (reference sequence). The CDR3 is made up of 14 amino acids. Trimming stripped 3 bases from V and 5 bases from J, with 13 bases between.

This clonotype has ten or more counts. This chain connects TRBV15 to TRBJ2-1; possibly TRBD1 or TRBD2 for D (5 bases each). CDR1 is LNHNV, CDR2 YYDKDF, per germline (reference sequence). V lost 3 bases and J lost 9, with 9 bases in between. The CDR3 loop spans 12 amino acids. The DNA for the CDR3 is TGTGCCACCAGCAGTGGGGCGGGTGAGCAGTTCTTC. It is translated as CATSSGAGEQFF.

The genes are TRBV14 and TRBJ1-1; the match to TRBD1 covers 9 bases. The CDR3 is 16 amino acids. Germline-derived CDR1 and CDR2 are SGHDN and FVKESK. After removal of 2 bases from V and 0 bases from J, the junction contained 4 bases not matched to a gene. The CDR3 bases are TGTGCCAGCAGCCAACACCGGGACAGGGTGAACACTGAAGCTTTCTTT. Protein: CASSQHRDRVNTEAFF.

The genes are TRBV9 and TRBJ2-7; TRBD2 matches 9 bases. Germline V gene data show CDR1 as SGDLS and CDR2 as YYNGEE. J lost 2 bases, V lost 4 bases, and 4 bases had no gene match. The CDR3 spans 14 residues. The CDR3 bases are TGTGCCAGCAGCATTAGCGGGAGCGCCTACGAGCAGTACTTC. Its protein product is CASSISGSAYEQYF.

The V and J genes are TRBV20-1 and TRBJ1-6; TRBD1 agrees at 10 bases. The CDR3 has 15 residues. V was pared by 5 bases and J by 8 bases, with 9 bases of the junction left unmatched. The germline V gene encodes CDR1 DFQATT and CDR2 SNEGSKA (reference sequence). Here the CDR3 reads CSAAPGTGDYSPLHF. CDR3 bases: TGCAGTGCTGCTCCCGGGACAGGGGATTATTCACCCCTCCACTTT.